A single sample gave rise to the 22 T cell receptor beta chains below, sequenced in a study of T cells after posttransplantation cyclophosphamide (TCRdb year 2016). The treatment or condition label on this specimen signifies: high-dose cyclophosphamide on days +3 and +4 as single-agent GVHD prophylaxis. For conditioning, the PTCy patients got busulfan and fludarabine, then a related or unrelated marrow graft, followed by cyclophosphamide on days +3 and +4. Receptor amplification or capture employed the immunoSEQ multiplex PCR assay. Imported from immuneACCESS, the table was reduced by TCRdb to in-frame sequences with V and J called. These copies leave out some clones; in studies compared against another copy, an unresolved V gene accounts for under half, and the cause of the remainder is not known. Within this sample are 9,500 to 12,000 clones, with around nine tenths of them counted one time only. The top ten constitute about 3.5% of the sample.

The sequences come from PBMCs, collected after allogeneic stem cell transplant with posttransplant cyclophosphamide. These receptors all stem from a female patient aged 25-39 years who received an allogeneic stem cell transplant from an unrelated donor, was CMV-positive, and had no GVHD. After a transplant, not all T cells may be the patient's own; some may come from the graft donor.

The chain uses TRBV10-1 and TRBJ2-1, with 8 bases fitting TRBD2. The CDR3 totals 15 residues. V was pared by 3 bases and J by 8 bases, with 9 bases of the junction left unmatched. CDR1 and CDR2 (germline): WNHNN, SYGVQD (reference sequence). In nucleotides, the CDR3 is TGCGCCAGCAGTGAAGGTGGACTAGCAGTCTATGAGCAGTTCTTC. Translation gives CASSEGGLAVYEQFF.

The rearrangement links TRBV2 to TRBJ1-2, with TRBD1 as a possible D gene (6 bases). Trimming removed 1 base from V and 1 base from J, with 16 bases in between. CDR3 length equals 17 residues. Germline V gene data show CDR1 as SNHLY and CDR2 as FYNNEI. The CDR3 coding sequence is TGTGCCAGCAGTGAAGGGGGCAGGGGACCCTTTAACTATGGCTACACCTTC. It yields the protein CASSEGGRGPFNYGYTF.

This clone was detected once. V gene TRBV5-4 combines with J gene TRBJ2-5; no clear D gene. Germline CDR1 is SGHNT and CDR2 is YYREEE (reference sequence). The CDR3 contains 11 residues. Trimming removed 2 bases from V and 3 bases from J, with 2 bases in between. The CDR3 region has the DNA TGTGCCAGCAGCTTCGAAGAGACCCAGTACTTC. Amino acids: CASSFEETQYF.

This chain links TRBV18 with TRBJ2-3; 10 bases match TRBD2. The CDR3 covers 15 residues. V shed 4 bases and J 5 bases; nucleotides not matched to a gene: 6. Germline loops: CDR1 KGHSH, CDR2 LQKENI. CDR3 nucleotide sequence: TGTGCCAGCTCACACACTAGCGGGGTGGGAGATACGCAGTATTTT. This encodes CASSHTSGVGDTQYF.

The rearrangement uses TRBV18 and TRBJ2-5, with 10 bases aligning to TRBD2. This CDR3 contains 16 residues. In germline, CDR1 is KGHSH, CDR2 LQKENI. V lost 2 bases and J lost 2; bases outside the gene matches: 5. The CDR3 DNA reads TGTGCCAGCTCACCAAGGACTAGCGGAACACAAGAGACCCAGTACTTC. Amino acid sequence: CASSPRTSGTQETQYF.

This chain connects TRBV2 to TRBJ1-1; TRBD1 might be the D (5 bases). Germline V gene sequence: CDR1 SNHLY, CDR2 FYNNEI. The CDR3 is made up of 14 amino acids. Trimming stripped 5 bases from V and 4 bases from J, with 14 bases between. The DNA of the CDR3 is TGTGCCAGCAGTCCGATGGGGACTCCCACTGAAGCTTTCTTT. It yields the protein CASSPMGTPTEAFF.

This chain uses TRBV6-5 with TRBJ2-3, with D maybe TRBD1 (6 bases). The CDR3 extends over 14 amino acids. V lost 2 bases and J lost 5, with 11 bases in between. Looked up from germline, CDR1 is MNHEY and CDR2 is SVGAGI. Written as DNA, the CDR3 is TGTGCCAGCAGTTACCAAAACAGGGTAGATACGCAGTATTTT. Translation: CASSYQNRVDTQYF.

To note about this clone: The sample contains more than one DNA sequence encoding this CDR3. The chain links TRBV27 to TRBJ2-7, with 8 bases identical to TRBD2. With V trimmed by 6 bases and J by 4 bases, 11 bases remained unmatched. This CDR3 spans 15 amino acids. Germline V lookup: CDR1 MNHEY, CDR2 SMNVEV (reference sequence). This CDR3 is CASSLGASGLYEQYF. Written as DNA, the CDR3 is TGTGCCAGCAGCTTAGGGGCTAGCGGGTTATACGAGCAGTACTTC.

This clone appeared once. J is TRBJ2-7 and V is TRBV5-1; 7 bases match TRBD1. The junction had 7 bases not matched to a gene; V was cut back by 4 bases and J by 0 bases. This CDR3 comprises 15 residues. Looked up from germline, CDR1 is SGHRS and CDR2 is YFSETQ. The CDR3 protein is CASSKGQTISYEQYF. The CDR3 region has the DNA TGCGCCAGCAGCAAGGGACAGACCATCTCCTACGAGCAGTACTTC.

This clone was observed a few times. V gene TRBV6-6 combines with J gene TRBJ1-3; unclear D gene. With 5 bases removed from V and 8 bases from J, the gap between germline ends came to 13 bases. The CDR3 loop spans 13 amino acids. Germline CDR1 and CDR2: MNHNY and SVGAGI (reference sequence). The CDR3 loop reads CASSLALGDTIYF. CDR3 nucleotide sequence: TGTGCCAGCAGTCTCGCTTTGGGCGACACCATATATTTT.

The chain links TRBV2 to TRBJ1-6; 8 nucleotides line up with TRBD1. The V segment lost 2 bases and the J segment 10 bases; nucleotides outside the gene matches: 7. Per the germline V gene, CDR1 is SNHLY and CDR2 is FYNNEI. CDR3 length: 15 residues. The CDR3 DNA sequence: TGTGCCAGCAGTGAATCTCGGACAGGGAACTCACCCCTCCACTTT. This sequence encodes CASSESRTGNSPLHF.

This clone occurred once. The chain recombines TRBV4-1 with TRBJ1-1, with D uncertain. Trimming took off 3 bases at V and 1 base at J, with 21 bases between the two ends. The germline V gene has CDR1 MGHRA and CDR2 YSYEKL. This CDR3 is 18 amino acids long. The chain's CDR3 is CASSHLAREGAENTEAFF. CDR3 coding DNA: TGCGCCAGCAGCCACCTAGCCCGTGAGGGCGCAGAGAACACTGAAGCTTTCTTT.

The chain links TRBV19 to TRBJ1-5; D uncertain. The V end lost 7 bases, the J end lost 1 base, and 17 bases lay between the germline ends. CDR1 and CDR2 from the germline V gene are LNHDA and SQIVND (reference sequence). CDR3 size: 16 residues. CDR3 sequence: CASTPEKARSNQPQHF. The CDR3 DNA reads as TGTGCCAGTACCCCCGAGAAAGCTAGGAGCAATCAGCCCCAGCATTTT.

The V call is TRBV6-5, the J call TRBJ1-6; D perhaps matches TRBD1 (6 bases). Germline lookup yields CDR1 MNHEY and CDR2 SVGAGI. Trimming stripped 4 bases from V and 10 bases from J, with 17 bases between. This CDR3 comprises 15 residues. CDR3 amino acids: CASSSTGTIVSPLHF. As DNA, the CDR3 is TGTGCCAGCAGTTCGACGGGGACAATAGTCTCACCCCTCCACTTT.

The genes are TRBV6-1 and TRBJ1-3, with TRBD1 as a possible D gene (6 bases). The CDR3 totals 17 residues. Germline V gene data show CDR1 as MNHNS and CDR2 as SASEGT. With 4 bases removed from V and 1 base from J, the gap between germline ends came to 17 bases. The CDR3 DNA reads TGTGCCAGCAGTGCATTGGACAGCCACCTTTCTGGAAACACCATATATTTT. Its translation: CASSALDSHLSGNTIYF.

The chain combines TRBV4-1 with TRBJ2-1; TRBD1 is a possible D gene (5 bases). The CDR3 spans 17 residues. Trimming pared 1 base from V and 3 bases from J, leaving 16 bases between. Germline assignment: CDR1 MGHRA and CDR2 YSYEKL. Here the CDR3 reads CASSQVRGGILYNEQFF. The DNA of the CDR3 is TGCGCCAGCAGCCAAGTTAGGGGCGGAATCCTCTACAATGAGCAGTTCTTC.

The chain combines TRBV5-1 with TRBJ2-5; TRBD1 might be the D (5 bases). The CDR3 runs 13 residues. The V gene lost 4 bases and the J gene lost 5 bases, with 12 bases spanning the gap. Looked up from germline, CDR1 is SGHRS and CDR2 is YFSETQ. The CDR3 protein is CASSSSKGETQYF. DNA of the CDR3: TGCGCCAGCAGCAGCTCAAAGGGGGAGACCCAGTACTTC.

This clone has a single count. This chain uses TRBV10-3 with TRBJ2-7; perhaps TRBD1 as D (5 bases). The germline V gene encodes CDR1 ENHRY and CDR2 SYGVKD. V was clipped by 4 bases and J by 4 bases, with 8 bases between them. The CDR3 is 12 amino acids. CDR3 region: CAISGNRYEQYF. DNA of the CDR3: TGTGCCATCAGTGGTAACAGGTACGAGCAGTACTTC.

The chain carries TRBV4-1 and TRBJ2-7; 7 bases are a match to TRBD2. The V gene's germline CDR1 is MGHRA and CDR2 YSYEKL. The V gene end was trimmed by 0 bases and the J gene end by 4 bases; junction bases not matched to a gene: 12. The CDR3 totals 17 residues. The DNA of the CDR3 is TGCGCCAGCAGCCAAGATGGGGGGGGTTCTCGTGGGTACGAGCAGTACTTC. Translating gives CASSQDGGGSRGYEQYF.

The chain joins TRBV9 to TRBJ2-3; D is unclear. This CDR3 is built from 14 residues. Trimming stripped 3 bases from V and 2 bases from J, with 10 bases between. Looked up from germline, CDR1 is SGDLS and CDR2 is YYNGEE. CDR3 amino acids: CASSGDFSTDTQYF. CDR3 DNA sequence: TGTGCCAGCAGCGGAGACTTTTCCACAGATACGCAGTATTTT.

The rearrangement uses TRBV10-3 and TRBJ1-4; D is perhaps TRBD1 (5 bases). This CDR3 has 13 amino acids. Looked up from germline, CDR1 is ENHRY and CDR2 is SYGVKD. V was trimmed by 10 bases and J by 2 bases, leaving 11 bases between them. CDR3 residues: CATTGETNEKLFF. Written as DNA, the CDR3 is TGTGCCACTACGGGGGAGACTAATGAAAAACTGTTTTTT.

This chain links TRBV6-1 with TRBJ2-7; unclear D gene. Per germline, CDR1 MNHNS and CDR2 SASEGT. The CDR3 totals 13 residues. The V end was cut by 5 bases, the J end by 2 bases, with 10 bases between. This CDR3 is CASSLEPTYEQYF. CDR3 DNA sequence: TGTGCCAGCAGTCTTGAGCCGACCTACGAGCAGTACTTC.